The 17 T cell receptor beta chains presented below share a single source sample, sequenced in a study of cytomegalovirus exposure and HLA in healthy donors (dated by TCRdb to the late 2010s). The library was produced with the immunoSEQ multiplex PCR assay. For the multiplex PCR, a mixture combining 60 forward primers for TCR Vbeta segments and 13 reverse primers for TCR Jbeta segments was used. TCRdb holds this immuneACCESS table with in-frame rearrangements only. Some clones are missing; in checked studies, unresolved V genes explain under half, and the rest has no known cause. The sample has over 250,000 clones on record, about nine tenths of them singletons. The top ten constitute roughly 4% of the sample. Sequences were obtained from PBMCs. The receptors derive from a man aged 40-49 years in good health and CMV-seropositive.

The chain joins TRBV15 to TRBJ1-2; 7 nucleotides match TRBD1. The J segment lost 2 bases and the V segment lost 6 bases, leaving 12 bases of the junction unmatched. Germline CDR1 LNHNV, CDR2 YYDKDF (reference sequence). This CDR3 has 16 residues. The CDR3 protein is CATRTQAGGLNYGYTF. CDR3 sequence (DNA): TGTGCCACCAGGACACAAGCAGGGGGATTGAACTATGGCTACACCTTC.

V and J are TRBV10-3 and TRBJ2-5; a weak D match, TRBD1 (5 bases). Germline assignment: CDR1 ENHRY and CDR2 SYGVKD. CDR3 length equals 13 residues. Deletions cut 2 bases from V and 5 bases from J, with 9 bases between. The CDR3 DNA is TGTGCCATCAGTGAGGGGGCAGAGGAGACCCAGTACTTC. It is translated as CAISEGAEETQYF.

This chain connects TRBV6-1 to TRBJ2-7; 9 bases are a match to TRBD1. Looked up from germline, CDR1 is MNHNS and CDR2 is SASEGT. The CDR3 runs to 14 residues. V was clipped by 5 bases and J by 2 bases; unmatched bases: 4. This CDR3 reads CASSRDRDPYEQYF. The CDR3 nucleotides read TGTGCCAGCAGTCGGGACAGGGACCCCTACGAGCAGTACTTC.

This chain connects TRBV6-6 to TRBJ2-7, with unresolved D. The length of the CDR3 is 14 residues. Looked up from germline, CDR1 is MNHNY and CDR2 is SVGAGI (reference sequence). The ends were cut back, 5 bases at V and 3 bases at J, with 14 bases in the middle. CDR3 protein: CASSTQRKNYEQYF. The CDR3 DNA reads as TGTGCCAGCAGTACCCAGAGGAAGAACTACGAGCAGTACTTC.

The chain couples TRBV2 to TRBJ1-1; D perhaps matches TRBD1 (6 bases). Germline assignment: CDR1 SNHLY and CDR2 FYNNEI. V was clipped by 5 bases and J by 3 bases, with 13 bases between them. CDR3 length equals 14 residues. CDR3 DNA sequence: TGTGCCAGCAGTCACCAGGGGCGGGACACTGAAGCTTTCTTT. This encodes CASSHQGRDTEAFF.

This chain links TRBV10-3 with TRBJ2-1; D call uncertain. Germline CDR1 is ENHRY and CDR2 is SYGVKD. Trimming stripped 4 bases from V and 7 bases from J, with 11 bases between. This CDR3 contains 13 residues. CDR3 sequence (DNA): TGTGCCATCAGTGCTGACATGTCGAATGAGCAGTTCTTC. Amino acid sequence: CAISADMSNEQFF.

A word on this clone: The junction shows a germline mismatch at one end, possibly a read error. The chain carries TRBV7-7 and TRBJ1-1; D remains unclear. CDR1 is SSHAT and CDR2 is FNYEAQ in the germline V gene (reference sequence). This CDR3 contains 13 residues. DNA of the CDR3: TGTGCTAGCAGCCCCCCGGGAGCCACTGAAGCTTTCTTT. Residues: CASSPPGATEAFF.

The chain links TRBV27 to TRBJ2-7; the D gene is possibly TRBD1 (5 bases). The germline V and J ends were trimmed by 5 bases and 1 base, with 9 bases remaining between them. This CDR3 has 13 residues. Per germline, CDR1 MNHEY and CDR2 SMNVEV (reference sequence). The CDR3 bases are TGTGCCAGCAGTACAACAGGTTCCTACGAGCAGTACTTC. This encodes CASSTTGSYEQYF.

The chain joins TRBV19 to TRBJ2-6; maybe TRBD1 (5 bases). This CDR3 has 15 residues. Trimming removed 4 bases at V and 0 bases at J, with 7 bases between. Per the germline V gene, CDR1 is LNHDA and CDR2 is SQIVND (reference sequence). The CDR3 DNA is TGTGCCAGTAGTAAACAGGACTCTGGGGCCAACGTCCTGACTTTC. Residues: CASSKQDSGANVLTF. The full variable domain, in which reference TRBV19 and TRBJ2-6 provide the parts outside the CDR3, is DGGITQSPKYLFRKEGQNVTLSCEQNLNHDAMYWYRQDPGQGLRLIYYSQIVNDFQKGDIAEGYSVSREKKESFPLTVTSAQKNPTAFYLCASSKQDSGANVLTFGAGSRLTVL.

The rearrangement joins TRBV7-3 to TRBJ2-1, with TRBD1 matching over 8 bases. The ends lost 8 bases at V and 7 bases at J; junction bases unmatched: 16. This CDR3 comprises 16 residues. The germline V gene encodes CDR1 SGHTA and CDR2 FQGTGA. The CDR3 DNA reads as TGTGCCAGCGCCCTATCTCCGGGACAGGCCCGGAATGAGCAGTTCTTC. Amino acids: CASALSPGQARNEQFF.

This chain uses TRBV7-9 with TRBJ1-5, with 10 bases fitting TRBD1. V gave up 5 bases and J gave up 6 bases; unmatched junction bases: 4. Germline assignment: CDR1 SEHNR and CDR2 FQNEAQ (reference sequence). The CDR3 runs 14 residues. The CDR3 here is CASSTGTGVQPQHF. CDR3 sequence (DNA): TGTGCCAGCAGCACCGGGACAGGGGTTCAGCCCCAGCATTTT.

The genes are TRBV18 and TRBJ1-3, with TRBD1 matching over 10 bases. There are 16 residues in the CDR3. Germline values: CDR1 KGHSH, CDR2 LQKENI. V shed 2 bases, J shed 0 bases, and the junction held 1 base outside the gene matches. The DNA for the CDR3 is TGTGCCAGCTCACCAGGACAGGGGGGCTCTGGAAACACCATATATTTT. Translating gives CASSPGQGGSGNTIYF. Full variable domain (missing parts from reference TRBV18 and TRBJ1-3): NAGVMQNPRHLVRRRGQEARLRCSPMKGHSHVYWYRQLPEEGLKFMVYLQKENIIDESGMPKERFSAEFPKEGPSILRIQQVVRGDSAAYFCASSPGQGGSGNTIYFGEGSWLTVV.

The J gene is TRBJ1-1, the V gene TRBV5-1, with 7 bases fitting TRBD1. CDR3 length: 12 amino acids. The V segment lost 4 bases and the J segment 7 bases; nucleotides outside the gene matches: 4. Germline V CDR1 and CDR2: SGHRS, YFSETQ. This chain's CDR3 is CASSAQGDEAFF. CDR3 in DNA: TGCGCCAGCAGCGCGCAGGGGGATGAAGCTTTCTTT.

The chain has TRBV5-1 and TRBJ2-7; 7 bases agree with TRBD1. V gave up 4 bases and J gave up 5 bases; unmatched junction bases: 9. Germline V gene lookup returns CDR1 SGHRS and CDR2 YFSETQ. The CDR3 runs 14 residues. Here the CDR3 reads CASSLGTERDEQYF. In DNA form, the CDR3 reads TGCGCCAGCAGCCTTGGGACAGAGAGAGACGAGCAGTACTTC.

V is TRBV5-5 and J is TRBJ1-3; possibly TRBD1 for D (6 bases). The germline V and J ends were trimmed by 3 bases and 8 bases, with 15 bases remaining between them. Germline CDR1 and CDR2: SGHKS and YYEKEE (reference sequence). The CDR3 contains 14 residues. CDR3 sequence: CASSWSKGGDTIYF. The DNA of the CDR3 is TGTGCCAGCAGCTGGAGCAAGGGGGGGGACACCATATATTTT.

A remark on this clone: The junction does not match germline at one end; this may be a read error. The chain uses TRBV28 and TRBJ1-1, with a possible D match to TRBD1 (6 bases). This CDR3 comprises 13 residues. The V gene's germline CDR1 is MDHEN and CDR2 SYDVKM. CDR3 sequence (DNA): TGTGCCAGCAGTTTCCAGGGGAACACTGAAGCTCTCTTT. Protein product: CASSFQGNTEALF.

CDR3 sequence: CASSDSTGTVTEAFF. As DNA, the CDR3 is TGTGCCAGCAGCGACTCGACAGGGACGGTCACTGAAGCTTTCTTT. This chain joins TRBV27 and TRBJ1-1, with 7 bases identical to TRBD1. Trimming took 6 bases from V and 4 from J; bases not matched to a gene: 11. Germline V gives CDR1 MNHEY, CDR2 SMNVEV (reference sequence). CDR3 length: 15 residues.